The present entry profiles one TCR beta chain with its context. This clonotype was detected only a few times. This receptor's antigen is unknown. No base quality values were provided; no much bigger clone lies one nucleotide off. Read against the paper, the sample's treatment or condition label means: in vitro stimulation with specific CMV peptide epitopes to enrich CMV-specific T cells. These data originate in a study of T cell repertoires in cytomegalovirus infection (dated by TCRdb to the late 2010s). With respect to the entire study: Recently identified HLA-C-restricted CMV epitopes, whose presentation resists viral immunomodulation, were targeted by peptide stimulations together with well-studied HLA-B-restricted epitopes. Because public TCR beta signatures pointed to carriage of CMV infection together with the matching HLA type, the HLA type of each donor mattered for the analysis. General findings and caveats noted by the study authors: Cumulative frequency of public TCR beta family members discriminated carriers of CMV infection plus the relevant HLA type in this cohort and an independent 352-donor cohort. The ex vivo response was dominated by HLA-C-restricted CMV-specific TCR beta clonotypes, which also provided the single most frequent clonotype in two of eight donors.

The instrument was an Illumina HiSeq 1500. The public reads were run again by TCRdb, first through fastp at Q25 and then through MiXCR, and only productive beta chains were kept. Rows merge per CDR3 protein into single entries with the most common DNA and genes. This sample holds about 770,000 distinct CDR3 sequences; about 28% were observed only once. About an eighth of the sample comes from the top ten. The CDR3 numbers 17 residues from cysteine through phenylalanine. Just the 51-base CDR3 DNA is kept, in frame starting at base 1. Deletion took 0 bases off V and 5 bases off J, with a span of 16 bases between the germline ends. Sequences MGHRA (CDR1) and YSYEKL (CDR2) are obtained from the germline V gene.

This sample comprised cultured CD8+ T cells from PBMCs, obtained from culture after CMV antigen stimulation. The rearranged segments are TRBV4-1 and TRBJ2-2; the D region is possibly TRBD1 or TRBD2, each matching across 5 bases. The receptor comes from a human donor in good health (CMV status not recorded). Some clones in this sample may be carry-over from other donors' samples. The CDR3 protein is CASSQEETGDQTGELFF. The sequenced DNA: TGCGCCAGCAGCCAAGAAGAAACCGGGGACCAAACCGGGGAGCTGTTTTTT.